This is a list of T cell receptor beta chains from one sample in a study of T cells in Graves' hyperthyroidism and ophthalmopathy. TCRdb called the multiplex PCR reads again in MiXCR, with one record for every CDR3 protein. The repertoire consists of hundreds of thousands of distinct CDR3 sequences, with about 45% occurring once and the leading ten covering less than 8.5%. The material sequenced was peripheral blood or thyroid tissue (not recorded which). The receptors were sampled from an adult man with Graves' disease, either hyperthyroidism or ophthalmopathy (not recorded which). CDR3s include the opening cysteine and the closing phenylalanine or tryptophan. A D gene is named only where the DNA matches it firmly. Some rows mark clone size as missing; the rest say once, few, many or name a class of expanded clone.

>TRBV29-1|TRBD1|TRBJ1-1|.
TGCAGCGTTTTCCGGGACAGGGAGTACACTGAAGCTTTCTTT
CSVFRDREYTEAFF
>TRBV6-5|TRBD1|TRBJ1-4|.
TGCGCCAGCACTTGGGACAGGAATGAAAAACTGTTTTTT
CASTWDRNEKLFF
>TRBV20-1|.|TRBJ1-6|.
TGCAGTGCTCCGGGACCGAATAATTCACCCCTCCACTTT
CSAPGPNNSPLHF
>TRBV5-6|.|TRBJ1-1|.
.
CASSFYICSARRTGINQAFF
>TRBV7-8|.|TRBJ2-7|.
TGTGCCAGCAGTCACAGGGACTTCTACGAGCAGTACTTC
CASSHRDFYEQYF
>TRBV12-3/TRBV12-4|.|TRBJ1-6|few
TGTGCCAGCAGTTTAGTACAGGGCAACCATTCACCCCTCCACTTT
CASSLVQGNHSPLHF
>TRBV7-8|.|TRBJ1-6|.
TGTGCCAGCAGCTTGGGATTAAATAATTCACCCCTCCACTTT
CASSLGLNNSPLHF
>TRBV5-1|.|TRBJ1-1|.
TGCGCCAGCAGTTTCAGGGTTACCACTGAAGCTTTCTTT
CASSFRVTTEAFF
>TRBV12-3/TRBV12-4|TRBD1|TRBJ2-7|.
TGTGCCAGCAGCGGGGACAGGGGTTCCTACGAGCAGTACTTC
CASSGDRGSYEQYF
>TRBV20-1|.|TRBJ1-5|many
TGCAGTGCTGCTCGACTCGAACAGGGTCAGCCCCAGCATTTT
CSAARLEQGQPQHF
>TRBV6-1|.|TRBJ2-7|.
TGTGCCAGCAACTCACCTGGGACAAGCAGCTACGAGCAGTACTTC
CASNSPGTSSYEQYF
>TRBV12-3/TRBV12-4|.|TRBJ1-4|.
TGTGCCAGCAGTCCTGGACGGGGATCTAATGAAAAACTGTTTTTT
CASSPGRGSNEKLFF
>TRBV7-8|TRBD2|TRBJ2-5|.
TGTGCCAGCAGCCCTGGGACTAGCGGGGGGGCTGAGACCCAGTACTTC
CASSPGTSGGAETQYF
>TRBV19|.|TRBJ1-1|few
TGTGCCAGTAGTTCGACTAGCGCTAGGAGCACTGAAGCTTTCTTT
CASSSTSARSTEAFF
>TRBV11-2|TRBD2|TRBJ2-7|.
TGTGCCAGCAGAGGAACTAGCGCTGCCTACGAGCAGTACTTC
CASRGTSAAYEQYF
>TRBV6-5|.|TRBJ1-3|few
TGTGCCAGCAGTTTCGCCCAGGGAAACACCATATATTTT
CASSFAQGNTIYF
>TRBV29-1|.|TRBJ2-7|.
TGCGCCAGCAGCTTGTGGGCGGTGAACGAGCAGTACTTC
CASSLWAVNEQYF
>TRBV5-1|.|TRBJ1-4|.
TGTGCCAGCAGCTTGGAGGGCCAAAGAGGTGAAAAACTGTTTTTT
CASSLEGQRGEKLFF
>TRBV20-1|.|TRBJ2-7|.
TGCAGTGGGGGGGTTTTCAAGGACGAGCAGTACTTC
CSGGVFKDEQYF
>TRBV20-1|TRBD2|TRBJ2-5|few
TGCAGTGCCCGCGTGGGGACTAGCGGGACAAAGACCCAGTACTTC
CSARVGTSGTKTQYF
>TRBV19|.|TRBJ2-7|.
TGTGCCAGTAGTATTTGGGAGAATGGCTACGAGCAGTACTTC
CASSIWENGYEQYF
>TRBV12-3/TRBV12-4|TRBD1|TRBJ1-5|few
TGTGCCAGCAGCCACGGGACAGTTCTCCATCAGCCCCAGCATTTT
CASSHGTVLHQPQHF
>TRBV10-3|TRBD1|TRBJ1-1|many
TGTGCCACCGAGCCGGGGACAGGGTTAGCTGAAGCTTTCTTT
CATEPGTGLAEAFF
>TRBV11-3|.|TRBJ2-7|.
TGTGCCAGCAGCCCGGGAATGGACGAGCAGTACTTC
CASSPGMDEQYF
>TRBV7-2|.|TRBJ2-7|many
TGTGCCAGCAGCCAACCTTTCCGCTACGAGCAGTACTTC
CASSQPFRYEQYF
>TRBV9|.|TRBJ1-6|few
TGTGCCAGCAGCGCGCTCACCGGGATAAATAATTCACCCCTCCACTTT
CASSALTGINNSPLHF
>TRBV10-2|TRBD1|TRBJ1-5|.
TGCGCCAGCAGTGACGGGACAGGGAATGGTCAGCCCCAGCATTTT
CASSDGTGNGQPQHF
>TRBV5-1|TRBD1|TRBJ2-5|.
TGCGCCAGCAGCTTGGCCTCGATGACAGGGCGGGAGACCCAGTACTTC
CASSLASMTGRETQYF
>TRBV2|.|TRBJ1-2|.
TGTGCCAGCAGGGATGGGGCCACTAACTATGGCTACACCTTC
CASRDGATNYGYTF
>TRBV19|TRBD1|TRBJ2-5|few
TGTGCCAGTAGGAATCCGGGACAGCAAGAGACCCAGTACTTC
CASRNPGQQETQYF
>TRBV20-1|.|TRBJ1-6|many
TGCAGTGCTACTCCGGGACCGACTCTACCCCTCCACTTT
CSATPGPTLPLHF
>TRBV12-3/TRBV12-4|.|TRBJ1-6|few
TGTGCCAGCAGCCAAGATGGGGATTGGAATCCACCCCTCCACTTT
CASSQDGDWNPPLHF
>TRBV5-1|TRBD1|TRBJ1-2|.
TGCGCCAGCAGCCCTGACAGGGGGCCCCGGGATGGCCACACCTTC
CASSPDRGPRDGHTF
>TRBV7-9|.|TRBJ2-5|many
TGTGCCAGCAGCTTTTTCGGTGTGGACACCTCACAAGAGACCCAGTACTTC
CASSFFGVDTSQETQYF
>TRBV7-2|TRBD2|TRBJ2-7|.
TGTGCCAGCAGCCCATTAGCGGGAGGGTCTTACTACGAGCAGTACTTC
CASSPLAGGSYYEQYF
>TRBV5-1|.|TRBJ1-4|many
TGCGCCAGCAGCCCGCGTTCAGGGGTTGAAAAACTGTTTTTT
CASSPRSGVEKLFF
>TRBV12-3/TRBV12-4|.|TRBJ1-1|.
TGTGCCAGCAGGCCAGGCACCATAGGTTACACTGAAGCTTTCTTT
CASRPGTIGYTEAFF
>TRBV7-9|.|TRBJ1-1|many
TGTGCCAGCAGCTGGGGGGACACTGAAGCTTTCTTT
CASSWGDTEAFF
>TRBV7-9|.|TRBJ1-2|many
TGTGCCAGCAGCTCCAACACCTTC
CASSSNTF
>TRBV20-1|.|TRBJ1-1|.
TGCAGTGCTAGTGTGCCGGGGAGGGACACTGAAGCTTTCTTT
CSASVPGRDTEAFF
>TRBV15|TRBD1|TRBJ2-5|.
TGTGCCTCGACAGGGGGCGGACAAGAGACCCAGTACTTC
CASTGGGQETQYF
>TRBV20-1|.|TRBJ2-3|.
TGCAGTGCTAGAGCGTTAGGGTCCGATACGCAGTATTTT
CSARALGSDTQYF
>TRBV13|TRBD2|TRBJ2-7|.
TGTGCCAGCAGCCGAGGGAGGGGCCGCTCCTACGAGCAGTACTTC
CASSRGRGRSYEQYF
>TRBV7-6|.|TRBJ2-6|many
TGTGCCAGCGGACAGAATCCTGGGGCCAACGTCCTGACTTTC
CASGQNPGANVLTF
>TRBV19|.|TRBJ1-2|.
TGTGCCAGTAGTCAGAAAGGTGGCCGGACCTTC
CASSQKGGRTF
>TRBV25-1|TRBD2|TRBJ2-1|many
TGTGCCAGCAACCCAGACCCTAGCGGGAGGACTAGTGAGCAGTTCTTC
CASNPDPSGRTSEQFF
>TRBV5-5|.|TRBJ2-7|.
TGTGCCAGCAGCCTTACAGGGCCGAAGGGCTACGAGCAGTACTTC
CASSLTGPKGYEQYF
>TRBV10-3|TRBD1|TRBJ1-6|.
TGTGCTACTACGACAGGGGACTATAATTCACCCCTCCACTTT
CATTTGDYNSPLHF
>TRBV20-1|TRBD1|TRBJ2-7|.
TGCAGTGCTGGGGGACAGGGAGATTACGAGCAGTACTTC
CSAGGQGDYEQYF
>TRBV7-2|.|TRBJ1-6|many
TGTGCCAGCACCATACAGGGAAATTCACCCCTCCACTTT
CASTIQGNSPLHF
>TRBV20-1|TRBD1|TRBJ1-5|few
TGCAGTGCTAGCGCAGGGGGACAGCCCCAGCATTTT
CSASAGGQPQHF